Described below is a single TCR beta chain sequence and its context. Antigen: not known. The table came from immunoSEQ multiplex PCR; TCRdb's copy has only in-frame clones and leaves some out. The sample carries tens of thousands of clones, about 89% recorded once. This sample was included in a study of graft-versus-host responses after intestinal transplantation. Germline-derived CDR1 and CDR2 are KGHSH and LQKENI. Trimming cost V 1 base and J 6 bases, with 15 bases left between them. The CDR3 is 15 residues long. The sequence came from a human donor who received an intestinal transplant. The chain recombines TRBV18 with TRBJ1-1; a weak D match, TRBD1 (6 bases). The sequenced sample was unstimulated CD4+ T cells sorted from spleen or lymph node cells, obtained before intestinal transplant. The CDR3 coding sequence is TGTGCCAGCTCACCACAAACGGTAACAGGGCCTGAAGCTTTCTTT. Residues: CASSPQTVTGPEAFF.